The 10 T cell receptor beta chains below come from one sample, sequenced in a study of T-cell memory formation after mild COVID-19. TCRdb re-derived calls from the 5' RACE reads in MiXCR, one entry per CDR3 protein. Of under 300,000 distinct CDR3 sequences detected, 16% appear once; the ten largest clones hold around 3.4%. The sequenced sample was PBMCs or a T cell subset sorted from them (not recorded which). These receptor sequences come from a man in his late teens or twenties who had mild COVID-19 (a few samples of this study predate the infection). Cell type and time point are not known.

The chain joins TRBV20-1 to TRBJ2-3; D not certain. Trimming cost V 1 base and J 4 bases, with 6 bases left between them. Germline CDR1 DFQATT, CDR2 SNEGSKA (reference sequence). CDR3 length: 12 residues. The CDR3 nucleotides are TGCAGTGCTAGAGTTGGAGCAGATACGCAGTATTTT. Protein: CSARVGADTQYF.

The V gene is TRBV5-1, the J gene TRBJ2-3; D unclear. The CDR3 length is 14 residues. Germline V gives CDR1 SGHRS, CDR2 YFSETQ. V was pared by 0 bases and J by 2 bases, with 7 bases between. CDR3 sequence reads: CASSLESPTDTQYF. As DNA, the CDR3 is TGCGCCAGCAGCTTGGAATCCCCCACAGATACGCAGTATTTT.

This sequence joins TRBV7-8 and TRBJ2-3; D not resolved. Germline V lookup: CDR1 SGHVS, CDR2 FQNEAQ. V lost 4 bases, J lost 5 bases, and 7 bases lay in between. The CDR3 contains 12 residues. The CDR3 coding sequence is TGTGCCAGCAGCTCACGATTAGATACGCAGTATTTT. Residues: CASSSRLDTQYF. Based on the CDR3 plus reference TRBV7-8 and TRBJ2-3, the full variable domain is GAGVSQSPRYKVAKRGQDVALRCDPISGHVSLFWYQQALGQGPEFLTYFQNEAQLDKSGLPSDRFFAERPEGSVSTLKIQRTQQEDSAVYLCASSSRLDTQYFGPGTRLTVL.

This clonotype was detected a few times. The chain links TRBV20-1 to TRBJ1-2; D call uncertain. This CDR3 contains 14 residues. Trimming left V 1 base short and J 2 bases short, with 11 bases between. From germline, CDR1 is DFQATT and CDR2 SNEGSKA (reference sequence). CDR3 in amino acids: CSARALGRNYGYTF. The CDR3 DNA sequence: TGCAGTGCTAGAGCCCTCGGCAGGAACTATGGCTACACCTTC.

This clonotype occurred many times. The chain uses TRBV20-1 and TRBJ2-3, with 7 positions matching TRBD1. The CDR3 has 13 residues. The trim removed 6 bases at V and 0 bases at J, leaving 3 bases unmatched. Germline lookup yields CDR1 DFQATT and CDR2 SNEGSKA (reference sequence). In DNA, the CDR3 is TGCAGTGCCCCCAGGGGGAGCACAGATACGCAGTATTTT. It translates to CSAPRGSTDTQYF.

This clonotype was picked up a small number of times. This chain links TRBV5-1 with TRBJ2-7; no definite D call. CDR1 is SGHRS and CDR2 is YFSETQ in the germline V gene. CDR3 length: 12 amino acids. V lost 5 bases, J lost 4 bases, and 10 bases lay in between. The CDR3 DNA sequence: TGCGCCAGCAGTTGGGAAGGGTACGAGCAGTACTTC. Translated: CASSWEGYEQYF.

The chain combines TRBV4-3 with TRBJ2-7, with TRBD1 identical over 9 bases. Trimming cost V 1 base and J 6 bases; bases outside gene matches: 7. The CDR3 is made up of 15 amino acids. Germline V gene lookup returns CDR1 LGHNA and CDR2 YSLEER. This CDR3 is CASSQVRQGVREQYF. The CDR3 coding sequence is TGCGCCAGCAGCCAAGTGAGACAGGGGGTTCGCGAGCAGTACTTC.

V gene TRBV11-2 combines with J gene TRBJ2-7; 8 bases map to TRBD2. Germline lookup yields CDR1 SGHAT and CDR2 FQNNGV. Trimming took 0 bases from V and 3 from J; bases not matched to a gene: 10. The CDR3 loop spans 17 amino acids. The CDR3 is CASSLDRRASGFYEQYF. The CDR3 DNA reads TGTGCCAGCAGCTTAGATCGTCGGGCTAGCGGGTTCTACGAGCAGTACTTC.

This clonotype was seen a handful of times. The chain joins TRBV6-1 to TRBJ1-2; unclear D gene. CDR1 MNHNS and CDR2 SASEGT come from the germline V gene. The V gene lost 6 bases and the J gene lost 3 bases, with 2 bases spanning the gap. CDR3 length equals 10 residues. Written as DNA, the CDR3 is TGTGCCAGCAGGGACTATGGCTACACCTTC. As protein: CASRDYGYTF.

The V and J genes are TRBV10-3 and TRBJ1-2; TRBD1 agrees at 9 bases. This CDR3 spans 12 amino acids. J was trimmed by 5 bases and V by 7 bases; bases with no gene match: 2. The V gene's germline CDR1 is ENHRY and CDR2 SYGVKD. The CDR3 DNA follows: TGTGCCATCACAGGACAGGGGTATGGCTACACCTTC. It translates to CAITGQGYGYTF.